The clone carrying this T cell receptor (beta chain) has at least ten counts. Other DNA sequences in the same sample also yield this CDR3. The source of the sample is a study of blood T cell repertoires in COVID-19. Study as a whole: Sources were T cells, B-cell-depleted T cells, or PBMCs; the material itself was cDNA or gDNA.

Original handling: Amplification from reference gene primers served as the basis for estimated nucleated cell counts. Sequenced by immunoSEQ multiplex PCR; TCRdb stores in-frame clones only, minus some. V and J calls and clone size are given by that table; D and trimming were obtained from the DNA. The sample shows approximately 92,000 clones, around 76% of them seen only once. The V end was cut by 3 bases, the J end by 6 bases, with 5 bases between. Germline loops: CDR1 MDHEN, CDR2 SYDVKM. There are 11 residues in the CDR3. The sample taken for sequencing was peripheral blood. The rearrangement links TRBV28 to TRBJ1-1; D call uncertain. The clonotype originates from a man older than 75 with acute or convalescent COVID-19. The CDR3 reads CASSFTAEAFF. CDR3 coding DNA: TGTGCCAGCAGTTTCACAGCTGAAGCTTTCTTT.